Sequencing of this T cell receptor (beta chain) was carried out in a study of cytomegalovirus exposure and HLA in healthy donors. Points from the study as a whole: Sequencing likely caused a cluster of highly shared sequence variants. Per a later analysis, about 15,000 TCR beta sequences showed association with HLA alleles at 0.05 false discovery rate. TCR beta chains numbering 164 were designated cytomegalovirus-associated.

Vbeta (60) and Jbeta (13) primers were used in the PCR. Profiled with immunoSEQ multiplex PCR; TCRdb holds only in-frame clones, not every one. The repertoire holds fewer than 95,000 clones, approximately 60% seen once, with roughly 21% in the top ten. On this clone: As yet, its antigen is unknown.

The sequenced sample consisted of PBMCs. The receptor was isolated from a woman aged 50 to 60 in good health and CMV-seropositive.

The CDR3, as DNA: TGTGTCAGAAGCTTTGAAGACAGGGGGCTAGGTCCCTACGAGCAGTACTTC. It yields the protein CVRSFEDRGLGPYEQYF. The chain joins TRBV7-5 to TRBJ2-7; the table's D call, TRBD1, has no DNA check behind it. TRBV7-5 is a pseudogene segment. CDR3 size: 17 residues.